The 21 T cell receptor beta chains listed next were all sequenced from one sample in a study of T cell responses to AZD1222 COVID-19 vaccine. Method: immunoSEQ multiplex PCR; TCRdb's copy keeps in-frame clones and lacks some. The sample holds some 130,000 clones, 70% to 90% seen once. Sequencing used peripheral blood, obtained on day 0 of AZD1222 vaccination. These receptors were collected from an adult in good health.

V gene TRBV6-5 combines with J gene TRBJ2-1, with 9 bases matching TRBD1. Germline values: CDR1 MNHEY, CDR2 SVGAGI. CDR3 length equals 14 residues. V shed 6 bases, J shed 1 base, and the junction held 1 base outside the gene matches. The CDR3 nucleotides are TGTGCCAGCAGGACAGGGGGTTCCTACAATGAGCAGTTCTTC. This encodes CASRTGGSYNEQFF.

This clone was picked up a small number of times. The CDR3 bases are TGTGCCAGCAGCTTAGGGGGGAGTGGGACCCAGTACTTC. Its translation: CASSLGGSGTQYF. The V gene is TRBV7-6, the J gene TRBJ2-5; D is perhaps TRBD1 or TRBD2 (5 bases each). Germline loops: CDR1 SGHVS, CDR2 FNYEAQ. This CDR3 is built from 13 residues. The V and J ends lost 1 base and 7 bases respectively, with 10 bases between them. The variable domain in full, completed from reference TRBV7-6 and TRBJ2-5, reads GAGVSQSPRYKVTKRGQDVALRCDPISGHVSLYWYRQALGQGPEFLTYFNYEAQQDKSGLPNDRFSAERPEGSISTLTIQRTEQRDSAMYRCASSLGGSGTQYFGPGTRLLVL.

The rearrangement joins TRBV28 to TRBJ1-2; 7 positions match TRBD1. Unmatched junction bases numbered 7, after V lost 6 bases and J lost 6 bases. CDR1 MDHEN and CDR2 SYDVKM come from the germline V gene. This CDR3 region has 13 residues. The CDR3 region is CASSRRGGNGYTF. In nucleotides, the CDR3 is TGTGCCAGCAGCCGGAGAGGGGGCAATGGCTACACCTTC.

The chain recombines TRBV7-3 with TRBJ1-6, with 9 nucleotides matching TRBD1. The CDR3 runs 18 residues. The trim removed 0 bases at V and 7 bases at J, leaving 10 bases unmatched. CDR1 SGHTA and CDR2 FQGTGA come from the germline V gene. In DNA form, the CDR3 reads TGTGCCAGCAGCTTAACTCCTTCTTTAGACAGGGGGAATTCACCCCTCCACTTT. Translation: CASSLTPSLDRGNSPLHF.

The chain uses TRBV11-3 and TRBJ2-2, with 8 bases identical to TRBD1. The CDR3 is 16 residues long. Trimming took 5 bases from V and 2 from J; bases not matched to a gene: 7. CDR1 is SGHNT and CDR2 is YENEEA in the germline V gene. CDR3 amino acids: CASSLGQGFNTGELFF. The CDR3, as DNA: TGTGCCAGCAGCCTTGGACAGGGTTTCAACACCGGGGAGCTGTTTTTT. The full variable domain, completed using reference TRBV11-3 and TRBJ2-2, is EAGVVQSPRYKIIEKKQPVAFWCNPISGHNTLYWYLQNLGQGPELLIRYENEEAVDDSQLPKDRFSAERLKGVDSTLKIQPAELGDSAVYLCASSLGQGFNTGELFFGEGSRLTVL.

This chain connects TRBV15 to TRBJ1-4; D is perhaps TRBD1 (6 bases). CDR1 and CDR2 (germline): LNHNV, YYDKDF (reference sequence). V lost 5 bases and J lost 3, with 13 bases in between. The CDR3 contains 15 residues. The CDR3 reads CATSGDRTANEKLFF. In nucleotides, the CDR3 is TGTGCCACCAGCGGTGATAGGACAGCTAATGAAAAACTGTTTTTT.

The rearrangement joins TRBV10-3 to TRBJ2-1, with 11 bases lining up with TRBD2. After removal of 7 bases from V and 2 bases from J, the junction contained 4 bases not matched to a gene. Looked up from germline, CDR1 is ENHRY and CDR2 is SYGVKD. The CDR3 totals 15 residues. Here the CDR3 reads CAINPGLAAYNEQFF. The CDR3 DNA reads TGTGCCATCAATCCGGGACTAGCGGCCTACAATGAGCAGTTCTTC.

The CDR3 region is CASSKGRCEYNEQFF. The CDR3 DNA reads as TGTGCCAGCAGCAAAGGGCGGTGTGAATACAATGAGCAGTTCTTC. V gene TRBV21-1 combines with J gene TRBJ2-1; the table's TRBD2 call for D was not verified on the DNA. TRBV21-1 is noted as a pseudogene. CDR3 length equals 15 residues.

The J gene is TRBJ1-2, the V gene TRBV28; D uncertain. CDR3 size: 12 residues. The V gene's germline CDR1 is MDHEN and CDR2 SYDVKM. V was pared by 4 bases and J by 5 bases, with 8 bases between. CDR3 residues: CASSSFEYGYTF. CDR3 sequence (DNA): TGTGCCAGCAGTTCTTTTGAGTATGGCTACACCTTC.

The V gene is TRBV6-5, the J gene TRBJ1-5; 8 bases fit TRBD1. V lost 6 bases, J lost 6 bases, and 7 bases stayed unmatched. The CDR3 loop spans 14 amino acids. The V gene's germline CDR1 is MNHEY and CDR2 SVGAGI. CDR3: CASRSTGGAQPQHF. As DNA, the CDR3 is TGTGCCAGCAGAAGCACAGGGGGGGCTCAGCCCCAGCATTTT.

The chain combines TRBV2 with TRBJ2-7, with D perhaps TRBD1 (5 bases). V lost 6 bases, J lost 5 bases, and 17 bases lay in between. CDR1 and CDR2 (germline): SNHLY, FYNNEI. There are 14 residues in the CDR3. This chain's CDR3 is CASRRYQGSHEQYF. For the CDR3, the DNA is TGTGCCAGCAGGCGGTATCAGGGTTCCCACGAGCAGTACTTC.

The V gene is TRBV3-1 (or the pseudogene TRBV3-2), the J gene TRBJ1-1; weak D call: TRBD1 (5 bases). Germline V CDR1 and CDR2: LGHDT, YNNKEL (reference sequence). Deletions cut 2 bases from V and 1 base from J, with 8 bases between. The CDR3 is 14 amino acids. For the CDR3, the DNA is TGTGCCAGCAGCCAACCACAGGCGAACACTGAAGCTTTCTTT. Protein: CASSQPQANTEAFF.

This sequence joins TRBV12-3 or TRBV12-4 and TRBJ1-1, with D perhaps TRBD1 (5 bases). The CDR3 spans 12 residues. The V end was cut by 6 bases, the J end by 4 bases, with 9 bases between. The CDR3 reads CASSQQVTEAFF. The CDR3 DNA sequence: TGTGCCAGCAGCCAACAGGTCACTGAAGCTTTCTTT.

This clone was seen a handful of times. The genes are TRBV3-1 (or the pseudogene TRBV3-2) and TRBJ1-1; D is possibly TRBD1 (5 bases). There are 12 residues in the CDR3. CDR1 and CDR2 from the germline V gene are LGHDT and YNNKEL (reference sequence). The ends were cut back, 1 base at V and 11 bases at J, with 11 bases in the middle. The CDR3 protein is CASSQVQGMAFF. The CDR3 DNA sequence: TGTGCCAGCAGCCAAGTCCAGGGAATGGCTTTCTTT.

The chain uses TRBV4-1 and TRBJ1-4, with D perhaps TRBD1 (5 bases). Trimming removed 4 bases from V and 2 bases from J, with 11 bases in between. Germline V gene data show CDR1 as MGHRA and CDR2 as YSYEKL. The CDR3 totals 15 residues. CDR3 protein: CASSLTDMTNEKLFF. In DNA form, the CDR3 reads TGCGCCAGCAGCCTCACGGACATGACTAATGAAAAACTGTTTTTT.

V is TRBV30 and J is TRBJ1-2; D is possibly TRBD1 (5 bases). Germline V gene data show CDR1 as GTSNPN and CDR2 as SVGIG (reference sequence). The CDR3 is made up of 12 amino acids. The V and J ends lost 3 bases and 10 bases respectively, with 15 bases between them. CDR3 loop: CAWRHEGRYYTF. CDR3 DNA: TGTGCCTGGAGACATGAGGGACGGTACTACACCTTC. Filled out from reference TRBV30 and TRBJ1-2, the complete variable domain reads SQTIHQWPATLVQPVGSPLSLECTVEGTSNPNLYWYRQAAGRGLQLLFYSVGIGQISSEVPQNLSASRPQDRQFILSSKKLLLSDSGFYLCAWRHEGRYYTFGSGTRLTVV.

The gene calls are TRBV6-5 and TRBJ1-4; D is ambiguous. V was pared by 0 bases and J by 4 bases, with 6 bases between. Per germline, CDR1 MNHEY and CDR2 SVGAGI. This CDR3 region has 14 residues. CDR3 nucleotides: TGTGCCAGCAGTTACTCTGTCAGTAATGAAAAACTGTTTTTT. It specifies CASSYSVSNEKLFF.

The chain couples TRBV12-5 to TRBJ2-6; no definite D call. From germline, CDR1 is LGHNT and CDR2 FRNRAP. V was pared by 7 bases and J by 2 bases, with 9 bases between. The CDR3 sequence is 14 residues long. CDR3 nucleotide sequence: TGTGCTAGTGCCCTGGGCCCTGGGGCCAACGTCCTGACTTTC. Its protein is CASALGPGANVLTF.

This rearrangement joins TRBV29-1 to TRBJ1-3; 7 positions agree with TRBD1. The germline CDR1 and CDR2 sequences are SQVTM and ANQGSEA. V was pared by 4 bases and J by 7 bases, with 10 bases of the junction left unmatched. The CDR3 is 14 amino acids. The CDR3: CSVGGQTTANTIYF. CDR3 DNA sequence: TGCAGCGTTGGGGGACAGACCACCGCCAACACCATATATTTT.

This clone was recorded only once. The chain recombines TRBV9 with TRBJ2-5, with D uncertain. CDR1 and CDR2 (germline): SGDLS, YYNGEE. CDR3 length: 14 amino acids. The V gene lost 0 bases and the J gene lost 0 bases, with 6 bases spanning the gap. CDR3 DNA: TGTGCCAGCAGCGTAGTAGGGTACCAAGAGACCCAGTACTTC. Translating gives CASSVVGYQETQYF.

The J gene is TRBJ1-1, the V gene TRBV7-8; a possible D gene is TRBD1 (5 bases). CDR3 length: 14 amino acids. The V gene's germline CDR1 is SGHVS and CDR2 FQNEAQ. Trimming took off 3 bases at V and 1 base at J, with 9 bases between the two ends. CDR3 sequence reads: CASSLNRRNTEAFF. The CDR3 coding sequence is TGTGCCAGCAGCTTGAACAGGAGGAACACTGAAGCTTTCTTT.